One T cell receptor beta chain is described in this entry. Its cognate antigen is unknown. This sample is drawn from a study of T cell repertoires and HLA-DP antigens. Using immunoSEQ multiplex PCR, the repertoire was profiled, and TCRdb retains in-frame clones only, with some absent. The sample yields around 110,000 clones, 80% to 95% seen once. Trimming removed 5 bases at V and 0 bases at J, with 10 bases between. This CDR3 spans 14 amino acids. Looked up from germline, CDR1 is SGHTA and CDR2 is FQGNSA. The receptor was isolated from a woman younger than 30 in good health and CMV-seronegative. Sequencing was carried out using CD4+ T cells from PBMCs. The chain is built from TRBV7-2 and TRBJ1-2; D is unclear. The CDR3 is CASSPTGTNYGYTF. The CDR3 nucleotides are TGTGCCAGCAGCCCCACGGGGACTAACTATGGCTACACCTTC.